This passage covers 11 T cell receptor beta chains from one sample sequenced in a study of CD8+ T cells in alopecia areata. Extraction of RNA preceded its reverse transcription into cDNA, which served as the sequencing template. TCRdb's table, derived via immunoSEQ multiplex PCR, lists solely in-frame clones and lacks some. Of about 130,000 clones listed, 49% are singletons. The material sequenced was CD8+ T cells sorted from blood, taken at week 0. These receptors were collected from a human donor with alopecia areata.

The V call is TRBV6-5, the J call TRBJ2-5, with 10 positions matching TRBD1. Germline V gives CDR1 MNHEY, CDR2 SVGAGI. The CDR3 spans 14 residues. J was trimmed by 5 bases and V by 3 bases; bases with no gene match: 3. The CDR3 DNA is TGTGCCAGCAGTTATGGACAGGGGGGCGAGACCCAGTACTTC. Amino acids: CASSYGQGGETQYF.

The chain links TRBV30 to TRBJ2-1; unclear D gene. The CDR3 is 14 residues long. Per the germline V gene, CDR1 is GTSNPN and CDR2 is SVGIG (reference sequence). The ends were cut back, 0 bases at V and 2 bases at J, with 8 bases in the middle. CDR3 DNA: TGTGCCTGGAGTGTAGCTAGTCCCTACAATGAGCAGTTCTTC. It is translated as CAWSVASPYNEQFF.

This clone showed up just a few times. The genes are TRBV9 and TRBJ2-1; D not resolved. The germline gives CDR1 SGDLS, CDR2 YYNGEE. CDR3 length: 13 residues. V lost 4 bases and J 0 bases, leaving 5 bases between the germline ends. The CDR3: CASSPSSYNEQFF. Written as DNA, the CDR3 is TGTGCCAGCAGCCCGAGCTCCTACAATGAGCAGTTCTTC.

This clone was observed a few times. The chain employs TRBV10-3 and TRBJ2-3, with D perhaps TRBD1 (7 bases). CDR1 and CDR2 from the germline V gene are ENHRY and SYGVKD. This CDR3 spans 13 amino acids. Trimming removed 10 bases at V and 6 bases at J, with 17 bases between. The CDR3 protein is CANAEGASDTQYF. The CDR3 DNA is TGTGCCAACGCGGAGGGGGCCTCCGATACGCAGTATTTT.

This clone appeared a few times. This chain links TRBV7-9 with TRBJ1-4; D may be TRBD1 (5 bases). The CDR3 is 14 residues long. Germline loops: CDR1 SEHNR, CDR2 FQNEAQ (reference sequence). With 7 bases removed from V and 8 bases from J, the gap between germline ends came to 17 bases. DNA of the CDR3: TGTGCCAGCAACCCAGGGTATGGGCGAGAAAAACTGTTTTTT. Its translation is CASNPGYGREKLFF.

This clone was seen once. The chain recombines TRBV29-1 with TRBJ1-2; 8 nucleotides agree with TRBD1. With V trimmed by 5 bases and J by 5 bases, 16 bases remained unmatched. The CDR3 contains 16 residues. Germline loops: CDR1 SQVTM, CDR2 ANQGSEA. CDR3 in amino acids: CSVLPGQGGGRYGYTF. As DNA, the CDR3 is TGCAGCGTTCTTCCAGGACAGGGAGGTGGTCGTTATGGCTACACCTTC.

The V gene is TRBV5-6, the J gene TRBJ2-3, with D hard to call. Germline V lookup: CDR1 SGHDT, CDR2 YYEEEE. Trimming left V 6 bases short and J 10 bases short, with 15 bases between. CDR3 size: 12 residues. CDR3 residues: CASNSPPGAQYF. The CDR3 nucleotides are TGTGCCAGCAACTCTCCACCCGGAGCGCAGTATTTT. The whole variable domain, remainder taken from reference TRBV5-6 and TRBJ2-3, is DAGVTQSPTHLIKTRGQQVTLRCSPKSGHDTVSWYQQALGQGPQFIFQYYEEEERQRGNFPDRFSGHQFPNYSSELNVNALLLGDSALYLCASNSPPGAQYFGPGTRLTVL.

The rearrangement uses TRBV18 and TRBJ2-5; D may correspond to TRBD1 or TRBD2 (5 bases each). The CDR3 totals 15 residues. The V and J ends lost 3 bases and 1 base respectively, with 12 bases between them. Germline V gene sequence: CDR1 KGHSH, CDR2 LQKENI. CDR3 protein: CASSPSRGSQETQYF. DNA of the CDR3: TGTGCCAGCTCACCTAGTCGGGGCAGCCAAGAGACCCAGTACTTC.

V gene TRBV5-6 combines with J gene TRBJ1-5; D gene unclear. Germline V CDR1 and CDR2: SGHDT, YYEEEE. The CDR3 contains 14 residues. Trimming stripped 0 bases from V and 1 base from J, with 5 bases between. The CDR3 coding sequence is TGTGCCAGCAGCTTGGCCGGGAGCAATCAGCCCCAGCATTTT. Translated: CASSLAGSNQPQHF.

This clone occurred a few times. The chain couples TRBV29-1 to TRBJ1-1, with a possible D match to TRBD1 (6 bases). Germline CDR1 SQVTM, CDR2 ANQGSEA. The CDR3 totals 14 residues. Trimming took off 6 bases at V and 3 bases at J, with 17 bases between the two ends. CDR3 DNA: TGCAGCGTCCGATCAGGGGAGGGGTACACTGAAGCTTTCTTT. As protein: CSVRSGEGYTEAFF. The whole variable domain, filled in from reference TRBV29-1 and TRBJ1-1, reads SAVISQKPSRDICQRGTSLTIQCQVDSQVTMMFWYRQQPGQSLTLIATANQGSEATYESGFVIDKFPISRPNLTFSTLTVSNMSPEDSSIYLCSVRSGEGYTEAFFGQGTRLTVV.

This clone occurred many times. The chain links TRBV5-1 to TRBJ2-7, with a weak D call TRBD1 (6 bases). Germline loops: CDR1 SGHRS, CDR2 YFSETQ. CDR3 length: 15 residues. Trimming removed 2 bases from V and 5 bases from J, with 17 bases in between. This chain's CDR3 is CASSFRGQTTDEQYF. CDR3 sequence (DNA): TGCGCCAGCAGCTTCCGCGGACAGACGACAGACGAGCAGTACTTC.